Described below is a single T cell receptor (beta chain) sequence and its context. Its antigen is still unknown. One junction end does not reproduce the germline sequence, and a read error may be involved. Then a second PCR, running roughly 7 to 11 cycles, was carried out with a sample-barcoded 5' primer and a J-beta primer mix. Per-sample output comprised a minimum of 2.5 million paired-end reads containing CDR3. TCRdb ran MiXCR on the 5' RACE reads and lists one entry per CDR3 protein. This table holds some 900,000 distinct CDR3 sequences, 29% found once. This sample is part of a study of blood T cells in healthy people across ages. Study results and caveats: Per million T cells, the diversity of TCR beta decreased roughly linearly as age advanced.

The sequence came from an elderly woman in good health. Sequencing input: blood.

This chain's CDR3 is CAGSEASRGKQYF. In nucleotides, the CDR3 is TGTGCCGGCAGTGAGGCTAGCAGAGGGAAGCAGTACTTC. The gene calls are TRBV2 and TRBJ2-5; perhaps TRBD2 as D (5 bases). This CDR3 is 13 amino acids long. CDR1 and CDR2 from the germline V gene are SNHLY and FYNNEI.